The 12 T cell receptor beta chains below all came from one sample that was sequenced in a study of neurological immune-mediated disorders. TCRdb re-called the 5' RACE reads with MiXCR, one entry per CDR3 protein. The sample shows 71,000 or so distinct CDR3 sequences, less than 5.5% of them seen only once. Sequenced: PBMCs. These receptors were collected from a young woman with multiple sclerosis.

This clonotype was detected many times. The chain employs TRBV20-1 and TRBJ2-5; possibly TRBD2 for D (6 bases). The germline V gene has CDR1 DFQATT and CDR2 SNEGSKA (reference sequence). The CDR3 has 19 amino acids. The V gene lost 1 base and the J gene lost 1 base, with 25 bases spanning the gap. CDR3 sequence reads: CSARGAPEVGGPIQETQYF. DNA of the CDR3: TGCAGTGCTAGAGGAGCCCCTGAGGTCGGGGGTCCGATCCAAGAGACCCAGTACTTC.

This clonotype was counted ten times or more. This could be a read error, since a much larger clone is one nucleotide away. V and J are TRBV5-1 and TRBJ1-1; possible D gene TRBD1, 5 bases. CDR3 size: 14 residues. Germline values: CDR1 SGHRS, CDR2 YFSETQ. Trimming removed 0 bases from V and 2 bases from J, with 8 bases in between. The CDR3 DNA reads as TGCGCCAGCAGCTTGGACGGGGGAAACACTGAAGCTTTCTTT. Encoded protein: CASSLDGGNTEAFF.

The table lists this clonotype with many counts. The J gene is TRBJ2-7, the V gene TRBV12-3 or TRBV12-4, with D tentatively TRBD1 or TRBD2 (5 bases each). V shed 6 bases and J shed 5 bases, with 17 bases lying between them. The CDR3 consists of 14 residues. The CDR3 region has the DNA TGTGCCAGCAGCCCAGCAGATGAGGGGAACGAGCAGTACTTC. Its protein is CASSPADEGNEQYF.

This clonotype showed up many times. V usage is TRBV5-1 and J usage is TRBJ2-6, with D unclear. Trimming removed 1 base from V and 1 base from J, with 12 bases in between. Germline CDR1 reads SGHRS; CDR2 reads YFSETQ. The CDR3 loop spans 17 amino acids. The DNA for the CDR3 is TGCGCCAGCAGCTTGAACAATTTAGGGTCTGGGGCCAACGTCCTGACTTTC. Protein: CASSLNNLGSGANVLTF.

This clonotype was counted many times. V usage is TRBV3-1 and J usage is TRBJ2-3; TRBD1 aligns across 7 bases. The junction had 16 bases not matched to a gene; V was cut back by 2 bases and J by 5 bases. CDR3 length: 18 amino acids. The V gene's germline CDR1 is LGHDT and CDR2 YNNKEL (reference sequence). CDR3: CASSQNILLGGGQDTQYF. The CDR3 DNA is TGTGCCAGCAGCCAAAATATTTTATTAGGGGGCGGACAAGATACGCAGTATTTT.

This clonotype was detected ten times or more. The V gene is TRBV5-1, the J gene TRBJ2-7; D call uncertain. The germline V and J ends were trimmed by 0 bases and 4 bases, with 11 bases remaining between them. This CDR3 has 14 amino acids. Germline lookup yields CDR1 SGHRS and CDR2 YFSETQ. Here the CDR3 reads CASSLVSGSYEQYF. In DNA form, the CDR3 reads TGCGCCAGCAGCTTGGTGTCCGGGTCTTACGAGCAGTACTTC.

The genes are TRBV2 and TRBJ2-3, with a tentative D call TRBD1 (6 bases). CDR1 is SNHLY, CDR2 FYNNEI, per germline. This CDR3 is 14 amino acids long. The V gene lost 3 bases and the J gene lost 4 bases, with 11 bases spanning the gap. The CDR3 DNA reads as TGTGCCAGCAGTGACAAACAGGGTCCAGATACGCAGTATTTT. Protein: CASSDKQGPDTQYF.

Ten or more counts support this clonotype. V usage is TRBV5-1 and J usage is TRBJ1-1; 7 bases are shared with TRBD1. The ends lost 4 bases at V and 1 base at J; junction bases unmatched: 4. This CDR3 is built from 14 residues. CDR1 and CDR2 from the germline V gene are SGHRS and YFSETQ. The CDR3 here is CASSLGTANTEAFF. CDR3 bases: TGCGCCAGCAGCCTAGGGACAGCGAACACTGAAGCTTTCTTT.

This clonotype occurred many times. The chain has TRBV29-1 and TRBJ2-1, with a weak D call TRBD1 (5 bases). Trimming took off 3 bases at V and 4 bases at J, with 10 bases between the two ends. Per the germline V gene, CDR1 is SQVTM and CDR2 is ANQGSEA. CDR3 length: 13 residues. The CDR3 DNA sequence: TGCAGCGTTGATTTACAGGTGTACAATGAGCAGTTCTTC. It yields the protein CSVDLQVYNEQFF.

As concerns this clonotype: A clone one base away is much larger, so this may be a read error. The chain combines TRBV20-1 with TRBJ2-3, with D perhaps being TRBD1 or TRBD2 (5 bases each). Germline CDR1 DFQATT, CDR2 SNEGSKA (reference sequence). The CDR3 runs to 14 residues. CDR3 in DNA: TGCAGTGCTAGGTACAGGAGGCTGGCAGATAAGCAGTATTTT. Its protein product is CSARYRRLADKQYF.

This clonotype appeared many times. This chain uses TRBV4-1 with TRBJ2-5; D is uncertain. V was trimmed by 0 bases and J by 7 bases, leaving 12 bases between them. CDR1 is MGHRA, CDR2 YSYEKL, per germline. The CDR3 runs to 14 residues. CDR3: CASSQELVPATQYF. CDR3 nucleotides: TGCGCCAGCAGCCAAGAATTGGTTCCGGCGACCCAGTACTTC.

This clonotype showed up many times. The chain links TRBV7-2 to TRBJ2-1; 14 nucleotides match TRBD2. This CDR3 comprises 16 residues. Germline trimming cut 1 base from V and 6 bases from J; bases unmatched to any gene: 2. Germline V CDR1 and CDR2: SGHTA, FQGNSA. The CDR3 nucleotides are TGTGCCAGCAGCTTAGTGGGGACTAGCGGGAGCAATGAGCAGTTCTTC. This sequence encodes CASSLVGTSGSNEQFF. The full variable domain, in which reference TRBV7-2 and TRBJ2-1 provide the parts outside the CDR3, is GAGVSQSPSNKVTEKGKDVELRCDPISGHTALYWYRQSLGQGLEFLIYFQGNSAPDKSGLPSDRFSAERTGGSVSTLTIQRTQQEDSAVYLCASSLVGTSGSNEQFFGPGTRLTVL.